The rows below give T cell receptor beta chains drawn from one sample of a study of blood T cell repertoires in COVID-19. Only in-frame clones appear in the TCRdb table, and some are missing; sequencing was by immunoSEQ multiplex PCR. Of about 210,000 clones in the sample, more than 80% were seen once. The sample taken for sequencing was PBMCs or T cells enriched from blood (not recorded which). The receptors were sampled from a man aged 25-45 years who had recovered from COVID-19. The CDR3 runs from the conserved cysteine through the conserved F or W. The order of the fields is CDR3 DNA, CDR3 protein, J gene, clone size, D gene, V gene. A D gene is named only where the DNA matches it firmly. Clone size, where shown, is once, few, many, or a class for clones that have expanded.

TGTGCCAGCAGCTTAGAAAAGCATAATTCACCCCTCCACTTT | CASSLEKHNSPLHF | TRBJ1-6 | - | - | TRBV7-9
TGTGCCAGCAGCTCCAAACTACAGGGAGATTTCACAGATACGCAGTATTTT | CASSSKLQGDFTDTQYF | TRBJ2-3 | - | - | TRBV5-4
TGCGCCAGCAGCCAAGATCGCTTCGGGGGCACTGAAGCTTTCTTT | CASSQDRFGGTEAFF | TRBJ1-1 | - | - | TRBV4-3
TGTGCCAGCAGGCTACGCCAGGGGAACACTGAAGCTTTCTTT | CASRLRQGNTEAFF | TRBJ1-1 | - | - | TRBV6-5
TGTGCCAGCAGCGTAGATCCGTCCCGGGGGACTTACGAGCAGTACTTC | CASSVDPSRGTYEQYF | TRBJ2-7 | - | - | TRBV9
TGTGCCAGCGTCAGGGACAGGGGGAACGAGCAGTACTTC | CASVRDRGNEQYF | TRBJ2-7 | - | TRBD1 | TRBV2
TGTGCCAGCAGCCAAGAGGCACGGGACACTTACTATGGCTACACCTTC | CASSQEARDTYYGYTF | TRBJ1-2 | - | - | TRBV4-2
TGTGCCAGTAGGGGGACAGGGGGCGAACAGGACTATGGCTACACCTTC | CASRGTGGEQDYGYTF | TRBJ1-2 | - | TRBD1 | TRBV19
TGTGCCAGCAGTTACAATTTAGGCGGGCCCCAGCATTTT | CASSYNLGGPQHF | TRBJ1-5 | - | - | TRBV6-5
TGTGCCAGCAGTGTCTTGGGCCCATATAATTCACCCCTCCACTTT | CASSVLGPYNSPLHF | TRBJ1-6 | - | - | TRBV2
TGTGCCAGCAGCGTAGGTATCAACTATGGCTACACCTTC | CASSVGINYGYTF | TRBJ1-2 | - | - | TRBV9
TGCAGCGTTGGGCAGGGGCCCAACTATGGCTACACCTTC | CSVGQGPNYGYTF | TRBJ1-2 | - | - | TRBV29-1
TGCGCCAGCAGCCAAAACCGGGGTTTTGCACCCCTCCACTTT | CASSQNRGFAPLHF | TRBJ1-6 | few | - | TRBV4-3
TGTGCCATCAGTGAGAGGGGAACCGGGACAGCGAGCTCTGGAAACACCATATATTTT | CAISERGTGTASSGNTIYF | TRBJ1-3 | - | TRBD1 | TRBV10-3
TGTGCCAGCAGGGAGGCGAACGGGGAAGCTTTCTTT | CASREANGEAFF | TRBJ1-1 | - | - | TRBV28
TGTGCCAGCAGCTTAGACAGGGCATATAATTCACCCCTCCACTTT | CASSLDRAYNSPLHF | TRBJ1-6 | - | - | TRBV11-2
TGTGCCAGCAGTTGGCCCGCCAGATGGACAGGAAGCACAGATACGCAGTATTTT | CASSWPARWTGSTDTQYF | TRBJ2-3 | - | TRBD1 | TRBV28
TGTGCCAGCAGTTTTTGGACTATGAACACCGGGGAGCTGTTTTTT | CASSFWTMNTGELFF | TRBJ2-2 | - | - | TRBV2
TGCAGCGCCCCCGAGTGGGTCGTCGGAGGAGAGACCCAGTACTTC | CSAPEWVVGGETQYF | TRBJ2-5 | - | - | TRBV29-1
TGTGCCAGTAGTATAGATAGCGGGCCTTACTCCTACGAGCAGTACTTC | CASSIDSGPYSYEQYF | TRBJ2-7 | - | TRBD2 | TRBV19
TGTGCCAGCAGCCCCGGTGGCAAAAACATTCAGTACTTC | CASSPGGKNIQYF | TRBJ2-4 | - | - | TRBV5-4
TGTGCCAGCAGGTACCAGGGTGTGACTAATGAAAAACTGTTTTTT | CASRYQGVTNEKLFF | TRBJ1-4 | once | - | TRBV2
TGTGCCAGCAGCCCAGGACAGGGCGATAATCAGCCCCAGCATTTT | CASSPGQGDNQPQHF | TRBJ1-5 | few | TRBD1 | TRBV7-9
TGTGCCAGCAGCCAATCGGTATTGGCGGGAGTAACGGGGGAGCTGTTTTTT | CASSQSVLAGVTGELFF | TRBJ2-2 | - | TRBD2 | TRBV27
TGTGCCAGCAGTCCGGGACAGGGATTGGGGAACACTGAAGCTTTCTTT | CASSPGQGLGNTEAFF | TRBJ1-1 | - | TRBD1 | TRBV6-2/TRBV6-3
TGTGCCAGTCGCGAACAGGGGGCGGGTAATGAAAAACTGTTTTTT | CASREQGAGNEKLFF | TRBJ1-4 | - | TRBD1 | TRBV19
TGCGCCAGCAGCCCAGACGGAGGCGGGAGGTCGGAGACCCAGTACTTC | CASSPDGGGRSETQYF | TRBJ2-5 | - | TRBD2 | TRBV4-3
TGTGCCAGCAGTGGGACATCCAACAGGGGTAGGAGTTACAATGAGCAGTTCTTC | CASSGTSNRGRSYNEQFF | TRBJ2-1 | - | TRBD1 | TRBV9
TGTGCCAGCAGCCCCCTTACCGGTCTACGCAACACCGGGGAGCTGTTTTTT | CASSPLTGLRNTGELFF | TRBJ2-2 | - | - | TRBV11-2
TGTGCCAGCAGATTACCGGGACAGGGGTCACCCCTCCACTTT | CASRLPGQGSPLHF | TRBJ1-6 | - | TRBD1 | TRBV6-6
TGTGCCATCCAAGTCGCGGGAAGGGACAATGAGCAGTTCTTC | CAIQVAGRDNEQFF | TRBJ2-1 | - | - | TRBV10-3
TGTGCCAGCAGTGCGGGGGGGAGCAATCAGCCCCAGCATTTT | CASSAGGSNQPQHF | TRBJ1-5 | few | - | TRBV2
TGTGCCAGCAGCCAGAGCGGCCCCACCCGCAATGAGCAGTTCTTC | CASSQSGPTRNEQFF | TRBJ2-1 | - | - | TRBV3-1/TRBV3-2
TGTGCCAGCAGCTTACTATCTAGCGGGATTCGCAATGAGCAGTTCTTC | CASSLLSSGIRNEQFF | TRBJ2-1 | - | TRBD2 | TRBV11-2
TGTGCCAGCAGCCTCTCAGGGGCCGCCGGGGAGCTGTTTTTT | CASSLSGAAGELFF | TRBJ2-2 | - | - | TRBV11-3
TGTGCCAGCAGTTACTCAAATAAACCGGGACTCTATGGCTACACCTTC | CASSYSNKPGLYGYTF | TRBJ1-2 | - | - | TRBV6-5
TGTGCCAGCAGTGAAGACAGGGCAGGAACTGAAGCTTTCTTT | CASSEDRAGTEAFF | TRBJ1-1 | - | - | TRBV6-1
TGTGCCAGTAGTATCTGGCGGGAGAGCTCCTACAATGAGCAGTTCTTC | CASSIWRESSYNEQFF | TRBJ2-1 | - | TRBD2 | TRBV19
TGTGCCAGCAGCTTAGTCGCAGGGGAGGGAAAACTGTTTTTT | CASSLVAGEGKLFF | TRBJ1-4 | - | - | TRBV7-9
TGTGCAAGTCGCTTAGTTCGCCCTAGCAGATTCTCCTACGAGCAGTACTTC | CASRLVRPSRFSYEQYF | TRBJ2-7 | - | - | TRBV12-2
TGTGCCACCAGGGACAGATTAGAGACCCAGTACTTC | CATRDRLETQYF | TRBJ2-5 | once | - | TRBV24-1
TGCGCCAGCCACCAGCCGACAGGGGTCCAAGAGACCCAGTACTTC | CASHQPTGVQETQYF | TRBJ2-5 | - | TRBD1 | TRBV5-1
TGTGCCAGCAGCTTAGATCTAGGTTACAATGAGCAGTTCTTC | CASSLDLGYNEQFF | TRBJ2-1 | - | - | TRBV11-1
TGTGCCAGTAGTAAAAGACTAGCGGGAGGTAGAATCGGGACGCAGTATTTT | CASSKRLAGGRIGTQYF | TRBJ2-3 | - | TRBD2 | TRBV19
TGTGCCAGCCAGAGTGGACCAACAGGATTGTCTGGGGCCAACGTCCTGACTTTC | CASQSGPTGLSGANVLTF | TRBJ2-6 | - | - | TRBV19
TGTGCCAGCAGGCTGGGCGGGGGGCCGGTGAATGAGCAGTTCTTC | CASRLGGGPVNEQFF | TRBJ2-1 | - | TRBD2 | TRBV5-4
TGTGCCAGCAGACAGGAAACCTACGAGCAGTACTTC | CASRQETYEQYF | TRBJ2-7 | - | - | TRBV6-6
TGTGCCAGCAGCCAAGGAAGACAGGGAGGAACTGAAGCTTTCTTT | CASSQGRQGGTEAFF | TRBJ1-1 | - | TRBD1 | TRBV3-1/TRBV3-2
TGTGCCAGCCTCCCCGGGATTCTGAACACTGAAGCTTTCTTT | CASLPGILNTEAFF | TRBJ1-1 | - | - | TRBV11-2
TGTGCCAGCAGCTTAGACCGGAGAGAAGCTTTCTTT | CASSLDRREAFF | TRBJ1-1 | - | - | TRBV11-2
TGTGCCAGCACGACAGCGGGAGGGCGGGTTGATACGCAGTATTTT | CASTTAGGRVDTQYF | TRBJ2-3 | - | TRBD2 | TRBV6-5
TGCGCCAGCAGCCAACCTCCTAGCGGGATCTACGAGCAGTACTTC | CASSQPPSGIYEQYF | TRBJ2-7 | once | TRBD2 | TRBV4-1
TGTGCCAGCAGCCTACTAGCGGGGGGGCCGTGGTCCACAGATACGCAGTATTTT | CASSLLAGGPWSTDTQYF | TRBJ2-3 | - | TRBD2 | TRBV7-8